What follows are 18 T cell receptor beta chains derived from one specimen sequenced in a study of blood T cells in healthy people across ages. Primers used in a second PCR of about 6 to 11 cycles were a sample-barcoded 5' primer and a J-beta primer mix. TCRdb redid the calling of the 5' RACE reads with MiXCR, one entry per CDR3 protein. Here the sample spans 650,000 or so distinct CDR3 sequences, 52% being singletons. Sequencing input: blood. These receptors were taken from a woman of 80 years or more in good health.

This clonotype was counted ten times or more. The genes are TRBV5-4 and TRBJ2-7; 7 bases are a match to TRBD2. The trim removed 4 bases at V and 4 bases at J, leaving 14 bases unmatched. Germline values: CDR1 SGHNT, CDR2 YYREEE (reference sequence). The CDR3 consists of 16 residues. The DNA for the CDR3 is TGTGCCAGCAGCCAGATCGGGACTAACCGGCGGTACGAGCAGTACTTC. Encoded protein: CASSQIGTNRRYEQYF.

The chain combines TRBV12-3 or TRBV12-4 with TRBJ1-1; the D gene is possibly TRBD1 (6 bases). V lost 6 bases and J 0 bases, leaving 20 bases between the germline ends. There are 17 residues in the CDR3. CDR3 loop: CASSDLATGYMNTEAFF. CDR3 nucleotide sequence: TGTGCCAGCAGCGACTTAGCGACAGGCTATATGAACACTGAAGCTTTCTTT.

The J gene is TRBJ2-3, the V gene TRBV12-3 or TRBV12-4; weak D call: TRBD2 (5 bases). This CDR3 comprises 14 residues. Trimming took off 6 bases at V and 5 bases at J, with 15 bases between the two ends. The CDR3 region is CASSLGPAGDTQYF. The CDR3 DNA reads TGTGCCAGCAGCCTAGGACCCGCGGGAGATACGCAGTATTTT.

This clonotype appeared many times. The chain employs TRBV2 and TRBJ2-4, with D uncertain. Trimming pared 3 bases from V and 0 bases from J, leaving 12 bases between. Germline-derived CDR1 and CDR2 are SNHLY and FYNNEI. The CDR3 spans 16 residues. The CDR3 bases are TGTGCCAGCAGTGATAATCCTCACGGAGCCAAAAACATTCAGTACTTC. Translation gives CASSDNPHGAKNIQYF. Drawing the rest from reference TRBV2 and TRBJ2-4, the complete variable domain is EPEVTQTPSHQVTQMGQEVILRCVPISNHLYFYWYRQILGQKVEFLVSFYNNEISEKSEIFDDQFSVERPDGSNFTLKIRSTKLEDSAMYFCASSDNPHGAKNIQYFGAGTRLSVL.

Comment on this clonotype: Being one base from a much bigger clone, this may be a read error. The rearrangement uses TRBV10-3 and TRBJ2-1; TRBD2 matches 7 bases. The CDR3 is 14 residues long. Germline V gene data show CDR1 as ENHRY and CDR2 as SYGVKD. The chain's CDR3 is CAINESSGNNEQFF. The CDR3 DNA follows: TGTGCCATCAATGAGTCTAGCGGAAACAATGAGCAGTTCTTC.

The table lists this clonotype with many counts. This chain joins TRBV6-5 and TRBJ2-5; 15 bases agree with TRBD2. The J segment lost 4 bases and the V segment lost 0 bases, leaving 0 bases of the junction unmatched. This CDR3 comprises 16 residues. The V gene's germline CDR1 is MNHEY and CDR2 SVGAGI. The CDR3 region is CASSYSGLAGGETQYF. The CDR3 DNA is TGTGCCAGCAGTTACTCGGGACTAGCGGGGGGAGAGACCCAGTACTTC.

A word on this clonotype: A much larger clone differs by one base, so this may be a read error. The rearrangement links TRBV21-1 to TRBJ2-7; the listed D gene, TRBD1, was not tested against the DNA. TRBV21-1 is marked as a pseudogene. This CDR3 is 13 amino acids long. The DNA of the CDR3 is TGTGCCGGGGACGCTTCCAAAAACTACGAGCAGTACTTC. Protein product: CAGDASKNYEQYF.

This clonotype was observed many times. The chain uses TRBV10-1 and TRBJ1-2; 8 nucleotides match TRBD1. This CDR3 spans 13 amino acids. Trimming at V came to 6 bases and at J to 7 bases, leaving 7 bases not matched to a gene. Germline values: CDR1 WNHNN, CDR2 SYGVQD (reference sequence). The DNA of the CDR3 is TGCGCCAGCAGCCCGGACAGGGACTCTGGCTACACCTTC. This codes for CASSPDRDSGYTF.

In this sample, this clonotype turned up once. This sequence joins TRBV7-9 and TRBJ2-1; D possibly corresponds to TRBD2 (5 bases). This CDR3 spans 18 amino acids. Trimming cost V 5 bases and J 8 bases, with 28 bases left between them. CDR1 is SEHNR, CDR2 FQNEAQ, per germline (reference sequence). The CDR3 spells CASSPSGLTSFGEDEQFF. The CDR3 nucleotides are TGTGCCAGCAGCCCTTCTGGGCTCACTAGTTTCGGGGAAGATGAGCAGTTCTTC.

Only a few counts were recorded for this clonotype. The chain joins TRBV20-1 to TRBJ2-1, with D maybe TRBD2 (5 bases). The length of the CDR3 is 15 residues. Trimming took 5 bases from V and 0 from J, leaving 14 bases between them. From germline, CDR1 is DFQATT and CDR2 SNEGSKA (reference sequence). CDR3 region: CSAPSGESSYNEQFF. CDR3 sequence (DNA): TGCAGTGCTCCTTCCGGGGAAAGCTCCTACAATGAGCAGTTCTTC.

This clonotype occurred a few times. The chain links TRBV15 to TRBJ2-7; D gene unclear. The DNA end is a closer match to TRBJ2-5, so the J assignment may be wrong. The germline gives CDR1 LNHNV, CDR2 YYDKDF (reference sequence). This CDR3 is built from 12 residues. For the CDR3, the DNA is TGTGCCACCCGGACGGAACAAGAGACCCAGTACTTC. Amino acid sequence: CATRTEQETQYF.

For the CDR3, the DNA is TGTGCCAGCATCCCGAGGACGGACCCCCGGGCTTTCTTT. Translating gives CASIPRTDPRAFF. This chain uses TRBV27 with TRBJ1-1; no clear D. V was clipped by 7 bases and J by 11 bases, with 20 bases between them. Germline CDR1 MNHEY, CDR2 SMNVEV (reference sequence). The CDR3 spans 13 residues.

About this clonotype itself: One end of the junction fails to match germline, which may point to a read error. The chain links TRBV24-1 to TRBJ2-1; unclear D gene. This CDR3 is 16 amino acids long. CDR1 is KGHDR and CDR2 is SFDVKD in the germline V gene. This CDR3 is CATSDLKGRSYNEQFF. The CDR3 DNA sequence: TGCGCCACCAGTGATTTGAAGGGTCGGTCCTACAATGAGCAGTTCTTC.

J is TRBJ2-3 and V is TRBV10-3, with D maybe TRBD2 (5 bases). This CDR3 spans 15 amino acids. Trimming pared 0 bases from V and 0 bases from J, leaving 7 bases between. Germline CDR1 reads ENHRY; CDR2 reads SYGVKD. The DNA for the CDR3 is TGTGCCATCAGTGAGTCCCGGGGTAGCACAGATACGCAGTATTTT. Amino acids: CAISESRGSTDTQYF.

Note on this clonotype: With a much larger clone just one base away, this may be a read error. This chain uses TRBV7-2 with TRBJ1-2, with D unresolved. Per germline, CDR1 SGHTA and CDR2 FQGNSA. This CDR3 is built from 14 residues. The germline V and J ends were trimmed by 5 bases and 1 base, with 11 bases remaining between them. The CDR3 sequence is CASSVEWVNYGYTF. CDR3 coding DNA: TGTGCCAGCAGCGTAGAATGGGTTAACTATGGCTACACCTTC.

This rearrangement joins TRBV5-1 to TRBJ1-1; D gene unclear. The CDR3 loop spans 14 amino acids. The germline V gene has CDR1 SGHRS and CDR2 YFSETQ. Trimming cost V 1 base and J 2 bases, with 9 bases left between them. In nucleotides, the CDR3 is TGCGCCAGCAGCTTGCAGCTGGGAAACACTGAAGCTTTCTTT. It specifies CASSLQLGNTEAFF.

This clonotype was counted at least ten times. CDR3 residues: CASSEKEEGEQYF. The CDR3 coding sequence is TGTGCCAGCAGCGAAAAAGAAGAAGGCGAGCAGTACTTC. The chain combines TRBV6-4 with TRBJ2-7; D unclear. The CDR3 covers 13 residues. CDR1 MRHNA and CDR2 SNTAGT come from the germline V gene. V was cut by 6 bases and J by 6 bases, with 15 bases left in between.

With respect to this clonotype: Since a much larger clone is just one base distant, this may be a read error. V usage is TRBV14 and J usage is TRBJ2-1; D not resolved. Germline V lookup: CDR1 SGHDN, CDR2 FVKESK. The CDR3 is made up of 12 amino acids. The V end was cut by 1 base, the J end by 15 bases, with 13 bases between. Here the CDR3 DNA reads TGTGCCAGCAGCCAAGTTGAGTATAAGCTGTTCTTC. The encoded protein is CASSQVEYKLFF.